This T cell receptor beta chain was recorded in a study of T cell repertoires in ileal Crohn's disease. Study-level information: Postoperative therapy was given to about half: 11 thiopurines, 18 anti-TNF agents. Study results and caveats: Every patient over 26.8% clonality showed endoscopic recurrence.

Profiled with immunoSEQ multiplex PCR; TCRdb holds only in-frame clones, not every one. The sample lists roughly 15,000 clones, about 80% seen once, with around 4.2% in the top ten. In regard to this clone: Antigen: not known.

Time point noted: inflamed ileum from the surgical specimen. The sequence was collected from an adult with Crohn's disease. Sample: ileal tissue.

CDR3 nucleotide sequence: TGTGCCAGCCGTGGGGCTAGCCCCAGCGGATACTTC. Its protein product is CASRGASPSGYF. The chain joins TRBV6-6 to TRBJ2-7; D tentatively fits TRBD1 or TRBD2 (5 bases each). The CDR3 covers 12 residues. Trimming left V 8 bases short and J 13 bases short, with 21 bases between. The germline V gene has CDR1 MNHNY and CDR2 SVGAGI (reference sequence).